These 14 T cell receptor beta chains originate from one sample sequenced in a study of OX40 agonist ivuxolimab in advanced cancers. Clones were read by immunoSEQ multiplex PCR, and TCRdb kept only the in-frame ones, dropping some. The repertoire holds approximately 79,000 clones, approximately 86% seen once, with approximately 0.93% in the top ten. Material: CD4+ or CD8+ T cells sorted from blood, obtained in a trial of the OX40 agonist ivuxolimab. Receptors originate from an adult with an advanced solid tumor such as melanoma, head and neck, liver or kidney cancer.

The genes are TRBV6-5 and TRBJ1-2; D is undetermined. Germline CDR1 MNHEY, CDR2 SVGAGI. V gave up 0 bases and J gave up 1 base, with 12 bases separating them. The CDR3 loop spans 16 amino acids. The CDR3 region has the DNA TGTGCCAGCAGTTACTCGACCATCACACTTAACTATGGCTACACCTTC. Translated, it gives CASSYSTITLNYGYTF.

V gene TRBV13 combines with J gene TRBJ1-2; possible D gene TRBD1, 5 bases. Trimming stripped 0 bases from V and 4 bases from J, with 9 bases between. The CDR3 is 14 amino acids. Per the germline V gene, CDR1 is PRHDT and CDR2 is FYEKMQ (reference sequence). The CDR3 region is CASSLGVGTYGYTF. CDR3 coding DNA: TGTGCCAGCAGCTTAGGAGTTGGGACCTATGGCTACACCTTC. Based on the CDR3 plus reference TRBV13 and TRBJ1-2, the full variable domain is AAGVIQSPRHLIKEKRETATLKCYPIPRHDTVYWYQQGPGQDPQFLISFYEKMQSDKGSIPDRFSAQQFSDYHSELNMSSLELGDSALYFCASSLGVGTYGYTFGSGTRLTVV.

The V call is TRBV7-6, the J call TRBJ2-7, with TRBD2 matching 8 bases. The germline V gene encodes CDR1 SGHVS and CDR2 FNYEAQ. This CDR3 contains 15 residues. The junction had 4 bases not matched to a gene; V was cut back by 2 bases and J by 1 base. This CDR3 reads CASSLTGGISYEQYF. The DNA of the CDR3 is TGTGCCAGCAGCTTAACGGGAGGGATTTCCTACGAGCAGTACTTC.

The rearrangement uses TRBV21-1 and TRBJ1-3. TRBV21-1 is described as a pseudogene. The CDR3 totals 14 residues. As DNA, the CDR3 is TGTGCCAGCAGAAGAGCCAGCTCTGGAAACACCATATATTTT. Protein product: CASRRASSGNTIYF.

This chain joins TRBV10-3 and TRBJ2-1, with D perhaps TRBD1 (6 bases). The germline V and J ends were trimmed by 4 bases and 2 bases, with 12 bases remaining between them. Germline V gene data show CDR1 as ENHRY and CDR2 as SYGVKD. CDR3 size: 15 residues. The CDR3, as DNA: TGTGCCATCAGTGGGGGGCTAGGGGCCTACAATGAGCAGTTCTTC. Protein sequence: CAISGGLGAYNEQFF.

The genes are TRBV25-1 and TRBJ2-5; D unresolved. Trimming took 1 base from V and 1 from J, leaving 10 bases between them. The CDR3 loop spans 15 amino acids. The germline V gene has CDR1 MGHDK and CDR2 SYGVNS. The CDR3 DNA sequence: TGTGCCAGCAGTGAATCCCGCAGGCTCCAAGAGACCCAGTACTTC. Residues: CASSESRRLQETQYF.

The chain joins TRBV19 to TRBJ2-1; D not resolved. The CDR3 consists of 13 residues. CDR1 is LNHDA and CDR2 is SQIVND in the germline V gene (reference sequence). V was trimmed by 5 bases and J by 7 bases, leaving 12 bases between them. CDR3 DNA sequence: TGTGCCAGTAGTTCGACTCACTGGAATGAGCAGTTCTTC. Translated: CASSSTHWNEQFF.

The chain uses TRBV9 and TRBJ2-3; tentative D call: TRBD2 (5 bases). Trimming shortened V by 3 bases and J by 2 bases, and 13 bases separated the two germline ends. CDR1 SGDLS and CDR2 YYNGEE come from the germline V gene. The CDR3 is 15 residues long. CDR3 coding DNA: TGTGCCAGCAGCGGAGCGGCCTGGGCCACAGATACGCAGTATTTT. This translates into CASSGAAWATDTQYF.

V usage is TRBV4-2 and J usage is TRBJ1-2; TRBD1 matches 9 bases. CDR3 size: 16 residues. V was pared by 1 base and J by 5 bases, with 8 bases of the junction left unmatched. The germline V gene has CDR1 LGHNA and CDR2 YNFKEQ. The CDR3 loop is CASSQVQGAVGYGYTF. CDR3 nucleotide sequence: TGTGCCAGCAGCCAAGTACAGGGGGCGGTAGGATATGGCTACACCTTC.

This chain joins TRBV9 and TRBJ1-2, with D unclear. Germline lookup yields CDR1 SGDLS and CDR2 YYNGEE. V was cut by 0 bases and J by 5 bases, with 11 bases left in between. This CDR3 is built from 14 residues. The CDR3 here is CASSVDHSLYGYTF. Here the CDR3 DNA reads TGTGCCAGCAGCGTAGACCACAGCCTTTATGGCTACACCTTC.

This clone was counted between two and nine times. The chain is built from TRBV7-9 and TRBJ2-7; D tentatively reads TRBD1 or TRBD2 (6 bases each). The germline V gene has CDR1 SEHNR and CDR2 FQNEAQ (reference sequence). Trimming removed 1 base from V and 0 bases from J, with 10 bases in between. CDR3 length equals 15 residues. CDR3 DNA: TGTGCCAGCAGCTTAGAGGGGGGTGCCTCCTACGAGCAGTACTTC. This encodes CASSLEGGASYEQYF. Filled out from reference TRBV7-9 and TRBJ2-7, the complete variable domain reads DTGVSQNPRHKITKRGQNVTFRCDPISEHNRLYWYRQTLGQGPEFLTYFQNEAQLEKSRLLSDRFSAERPKGSFSTLEIQRTEQGDSAMYLCASSLEGGASYEQYFGPGTRLTVT.

J is TRBJ1-2 and V is TRBV5-1; 9 bases align to TRBD1. In germline, CDR1 is SGHRS, CDR2 YFSETQ. The CDR3 runs 15 residues. V dropped 2 bases and J dropped 6; count of bases not matched to a gene: 8. CDR3: CASSFPGTGSDGYTF. CDR3 in DNA: TGCGCCAGCAGCTTCCCCGGGACAGGGTCGGATGGCTACACCTTC.

This clone showed up just once. The CDR3 loop reads CASSARTSGTTYNEQFF. CDR3 nucleotide sequence: TGTGCCAGCAGCGCCCGGACTAGCGGGACAACCTACAATGAGCAGTTCTTC. V usage is TRBV5-4 and J usage is TRBJ2-1; 12 bases fit TRBD2. This CDR3 has 17 amino acids. The germline V gene encodes CDR1 SGHNT and CDR2 YYREEE (reference sequence). J was trimmed by 2 bases and V by 4 bases; bases with no gene match: 7.

The sample holds one count of this clone. The genes are TRBV6-7 and TRBJ2-7; 7 nucleotides agree with TRBD2. TRBV6-7 is flagged as an ORF with uncertain function. V dropped 0 bases and J dropped 2; count of bases not matched to a gene: 16. The CDR3 covers 19 residues. DNA of the CDR3: TGTGCCAGCAGTTACTCGACGGTTGAGCGGGGTCACCCCCCCTACGAGCAGTACTTC. Its translation is CASSYSTVERGHPPYEQYF.